This entry lists 26 T cell receptor beta chains sequenced from one sample in a study of vaccination and CD4 T cells after COVID-19. Their antigens remain unidentified. CD4+ T cells that had been cultured provided DNA sequenced with the Oncomine TCR Beta short-read assay. TCRdb re-analysed the PCR reads in MiXCR, keeping a single row per CDR3 protein. The sample shows some 11,000 distinct CDR3 sequences, roughly 40% of them seen only once. Treatment here: approximately 9-day PBMC culture with coronavirus spike peptide pools or control peptides (ViraFEST assay). The specimen was CD4+ T cells from blood, cultured in vitro, collected after SARS-CoV-2 vaccination. These receptors were obtained from a human donor who had recovered from COVID-19.

The chain is built from TRBV12-3 or TRBV12-4 and TRBJ2-6, with a possible D match to TRBD1 (6 bases). The CDR3 sequence is 14 residues long. Trimming pared 5 bases from V and 2 bases from J, leaving 7 bases between. The CDR3 DNA reads TGTGCCAGCAGTCACAGGGCTGGGGCCAACGTCCTGACTTTC. Its protein is CASSHRAGANVLTF.

This clonotype was counted once. The chain joins TRBV6-5 to TRBJ1-5, with 7 bases aligning to TRBD1. V lost 4 bases and J lost 7; bases outside the gene matches: 7. The CDR3 runs 14 residues. Germline V gives CDR1 MNHEY, CDR2 SVGAGI. In nucleotides, the CDR3 is TGTGCCAGCAGTTCAGGGGGGGTATGGCAGCCCCAGCATTTT. Translated: CASSSGGVWQPQHF.

This clonotype was seen more than once but under ten times. The chain uses TRBV6-1 and TRBJ1-2, with D tentatively TRBD1 (6 bases). The CDR3 has 14 amino acids. Germline loops: CDR1 MNHNS, CDR2 SASEGT. V lost 8 bases and J 8 bases, leaving 21 bases between the germline ends. The CDR3 nucleotides are TGTGCCAGCTGTCGCGGACAGACTCTCGGGGGCTACACCTTC. Translation: CASCRGQTLGGYTF.

This clonotype was seen only a few times. This sequence joins TRBV7-2 and TRBJ2-7; 7 bases map to TRBD1. Germline values: CDR1 SGHTA, CDR2 FQGNSA. The V gene end was trimmed by 5 bases and the J gene end by 1 base; junction bases not matched to a gene: 2. The CDR3 is 13 amino acids. This CDR3 reads CASSKQGSYEQYF. Here the CDR3 DNA reads TGTGCCAGCAGCAAACAGGGGTCCTACGAGCAGTACTTC.

This clonotype was seen more than once but under ten times. The chain combines TRBV10-3 with TRBJ2-6; D is unresolved. Trimming removed 0 bases from V and 0 bases from J, with 9 bases in between. The CDR3 length is 17 residues. The germline CDR1 and CDR2 sequences are ENHRY and SYGVKD. The DNA of the CDR3 is TGTGCCATCAGTGAGTCGAATGCAGACTCTGGGGCCAACGTCCTGACTTTC. Protein: CAISESNADSGANVLTF.

The sample holds a few counts of this clonotype. This chain links TRBV20-1 with TRBJ1-5; 8 positions match TRBD1. Germline lookup yields CDR1 DFQATT and CDR2 SNEGSKA (reference sequence). V lost 5 bases, J lost 2 bases, and 8 bases stayed unmatched. This CDR3 region has 15 residues. CDR3 in amino acids: CSAEGQASGNQPQHF. The CDR3 nucleotides read TGCAGTGCTGAGGGACAGGCGAGCGGCAATCAGCCCCAGCATTTT.

This rearrangement joins TRBV11-2 to TRBJ2-7; D is ambiguous. The V gene lost 4 bases and the J gene lost 3 bases, with 10 bases spanning the gap. The CDR3 extends over 13 amino acids. The germline CDR1 and CDR2 sequences are SGHAT and FQNNGV. CDR3 DNA sequence: TGTGCCAGCAGCTATAGCTATCTCTACGAGCAGTACTTC. Its protein product is CASSYSYLYEQYF.

This chain links TRBV7-2 with TRBJ2-4, with 9 bases fitting TRBD1. V was pared by 3 bases and J by 15 bases, with 12 bases of the junction left unmatched. The CDR3 covers 14 residues. From germline, CDR1 is SGHTA and CDR2 FQGNSA. The CDR3 DNA is TGTGCCAGCAGCTTGTCCCTCGGGGGACAGGGACGGTACTTC. Protein sequence: CASSLSLGGQGRYF.

This clonotype was found a few times. The chain links TRBV4-1 to TRBJ1-3; D is possibly TRBD1 (6 bases). Germline V gene lookup returns CDR1 MGHRA and CDR2 YSYEKL. Trimming pared 6 bases from V and 9 bases from J, leaving 18 bases between. The CDR3 sequence is 14 residues long. The CDR3: CASRPIGGLSTIYF. The CDR3 DNA is TGCGCCAGCAGACCTATCGGGGGCCTCAGCACCATATATTTT.

The V and J genes are TRBV18 and TRBJ2-3; no clear D. V dropped 3 bases and J dropped 0 bases, with 7 bases sitting between them. CDR3 length: 14 amino acids. CDR1 and CDR2 from the germline V gene are KGHSH and LQKENI. DNA for the CDR3: TGTGCCAGCTCACCCACATCTAGCACAGATACGCAGTATTTT. Its protein is CASSPTSSTDTQYF.

The chain has TRBV6-2 or TRBV6-3 and TRBJ2-1, with a possible D match to TRBD1 (5 bases). CDR1 is MNHEY and CDR2 is SVGEGT in the germline V gene. The V gene lost 1 base and the J gene lost 0 bases, with 19 bases spanning the gap. The CDR3 covers 19 residues. The CDR3 region is CASSYFAARAISSYNEQFF. In DNA, the CDR3 is TGTGCCAGCAGTTACTTTGCGGCCAGGGCGATTAGCTCCTACAATGAGCAGTTCTTC.

This chain links TRBV19 with TRBJ2-3; TRBD1 matches at 8 bases. V lost 6 bases, J lost 2 bases, and 4 bases stayed unmatched. This CDR3 region has 14 residues. The germline V gene has CDR1 LNHDA and CDR2 SQIVND (reference sequence). CDR3 in DNA: TGTGCCAGTAGCGGACAGGGAAACACAGATACGCAGTATTTT. This translates into CASSGQGNTDTQYF.

About this clonotype: A junction boundary mismatches the germline segment, possibly from a read error. The chain recombines TRBV6-5 with TRBJ2-1; 10 nucleotides agree with TRBD2. CDR1 is MNHEY and CDR2 is SVGAGI in the germline V gene. CDR3 length: 13 amino acids. The DNA for the CDR3 is TGTGCCAGCAGTTACTCCGGGCTAGCGGGAGAACTCTTC. The encoded protein is CASSYSGLAGELF.

This clonotype was picked up one time. The chain links TRBV5-1 to TRBJ2-7, with TRBD2 matching 10 bases. V dropped 7 bases and J dropped 4; count of bases not matched to a gene: 17. The CDR3 consists of 17 residues. Germline loops: CDR1 SGHRS, CDR2 YFSETQ. DNA for the CDR3: TGCGCCAGCTGGCCTACGGCTAGCGGGAGTGGCCCTTACGAGCAGTACTTC. This translates into CASWPTASGSGPYEQYF. The whole variable domain, filled in from reference TRBV5-1 and TRBJ2-7, reads KAGVTQTPRYLIKTRGQQVTLSCSPISGHRSVSWYQQTPGQGLQFLFEYFSETQRNKGNFPGRFSGRQFSNSRSEMNVSTLELGDSALYLCASWPTASGSGPYEQYFGPGTRLTVT.

This clonotype was seen more than once but under ten times. J is TRBJ2-1 and V is TRBV20-1; 9 nucleotides match TRBD2. Per the germline V gene, CDR1 is DFQATT and CDR2 is SNEGSKA (reference sequence). The CDR3 consists of 16 residues. V shed 6 bases and J 2 bases; nucleotides not matched to a gene: 11. CDR3 DNA: TGCAGTGCGGGTAGCGGGAGTTATGCGGCCTACAATGAGCAGTTCTTC. Amino acids: CSAGSGSYAAYNEQFF.

There are a few counts of this clonotype. This chain connects TRBV6-1 to TRBJ1-6, with no clear D. Germline V lookup: CDR1 MNHNS, CDR2 SASEGT. The germline V and J ends were trimmed by 4 bases and 7 bases, with 14 bases remaining between them. The CDR3 loop spans 15 amino acids. The CDR3 sequence is CASSAEERENSPLHF. In DNA form, the CDR3 reads TGTGCCAGCAGTGCCGAGGAGAGGGAAAATTCACCCCTCCACTTT.

The chain links TRBV20-1 to TRBJ2-7; 14 bases align to TRBD2. Germline CDR1 DFQATT, CDR2 SNEGSKA (reference sequence). With 5 bases clipped from V and 6 bases from J, the junction kept 6 bases outside the gene matches. The CDR3 runs 14 residues. For the CDR3, the DNA is TGCAGTGCTTGGGGACTAGCGGGAGAGACCGAGCAGTACTTC. Protein: CSAWGLAGETEQYF.

The chain employs TRBV6-1 and TRBJ1-4, with D unresolved. V lost 5 bases and J 7 bases, leaving 11 bases between the germline ends. CDR1 and CDR2 (germline): MNHNS, SASEGT. The CDR3 runs 13 residues. The CDR3 coding sequence is TGTGCCAGCAGTCCCGACTATTCTGAAAAACTGTTTTTT. Translated: CASSPDYSEKLFF.

This clonotype was seen a few times. The chain uses TRBV19 and TRBJ1-5; D not resolved. This CDR3 has 19 amino acids. The V end was cut by 3 bases, the J end by 4 bases, with 25 bases between. Germline V gene data show CDR1 as LNHDA and CDR2 as SQIVND (reference sequence). Here the CDR3 reads CASSIAYLYVSTPNQPQHF. Here the CDR3 DNA reads TGTGCCAGTAGTATCGCCTACCTTTATGTCTCGACACCGAATCAGCCCCAGCATTTT.

This clonotype was counted between two and nine times. The chain is built from TRBV24-1 and TRBJ1-2, with 7 nucleotides matching TRBD1. CDR3 length: 16 amino acids. In germline, CDR1 is KGHDR, CDR2 SFDVKD. The junction had 4 bases not matched to a gene; V was cut back by 1 base and J by 0 bases. The CDR3 nucleotides read TGTGCCACCAGTGATTTCCGGCAGGGGGCTAACTATGGCTACACCTTC. Translating gives CATSDFRQGANYGYTF.

This clonotype was counted only a few times. The chain is built from TRBV7-2 and TRBJ2-7, with unresolved D. Germline lookup yields CDR1 SGHTA and CDR2 FQGNSA. The CDR3 is 12 amino acids. Trimming removed 2 bases at V and 6 bases at J, with 8 bases between. CDR3 in DNA: TGTGCCAGCAGCTTATACGGCGTCGAGCAGTACTTC. Translation gives CASSLYGVEQYF.

V is TRBV28 and J is TRBJ2-3; no clear D gene. Trimming took 8 bases from V and 2 from J, leaving 8 bases between them. CDR1 and CDR2 (germline): MDHEN, SYDVKM. The CDR3 length is 12 residues. CDR3 protein: CASGDNTDTQYF. CDR3 bases: TGTGCCAGCGGGGATAACACAGATACGCAGTATTTT.

The chain recombines TRBV6-5 with TRBJ1-2; 7 bases map to TRBD1. The CDR3 has 15 residues. V was clipped by 2 bases and J by 4 bases; unmatched bases: 7. The germline gives CDR1 MNHEY, CDR2 SVGAGI. The CDR3 DNA reads TGTGCCAGCAGTTACCGAAAGGGGGCCGGCTATGGCTACACCTTC. This gives the protein CASSYRKGAGYGYTF.

This clonotype has just a few counts. The gene calls are TRBV20-1 and TRBJ2-5, with D possibly matching TRBD2 (7 bases). Trimming took 3 bases from V and 4 from J, leaving 9 bases between them. CDR3 size: 12 residues. Germline values: CDR1 DFQATT, CDR2 SNEGSKA (reference sequence). The CDR3 bases are TGCAGTGCTAGGGGAGGGGGAGAGACCCAGTACTTC. Amino acid sequence: CSARGGGETQYF.

This clonotype appeared a few times. The chain carries TRBV7-8 and TRBJ2-7; D is unresolved. The V end lost 1 base, the J end lost 3 bases, and 4 bases lay between the germline ends. Germline lookup yields CDR1 SGHVS and CDR2 FQNEAQ. This CDR3 is built from 12 residues. This CDR3 is CASSLVSYEQYF. The CDR3 nucleotides read TGTGCCAGCAGCTTAGTCAGCTACGAGCAGTACTTC.

This clonotype was detected only a few times. The J gene is TRBJ1-1, the V gene TRBV20-1, with D uncertain. V was clipped by 6 bases and J by 5 bases, with 7 bases between them. CDR3 length: 10 residues. Germline CDR1 reads DFQATT; CDR2 reads SNEGSKA (reference sequence). This CDR3 is CSAGWTEAFF. As DNA, the CDR3 is TGCAGTGCGGGGTGGACTGAAGCTTTCTTT.